This is a list of T cell receptor beta chains from one sample in a study of blood T cell repertoires in COVID-19. Profiled with immunoSEQ multiplex PCR; TCRdb holds only in-frame clones, not every one. The table shows 95,000 to 100,000 clones, with 84% occurring only once. The sample was peripheral blood. Receptors were obtained from a human donor in a cohort sampled during active COVID-19. The CDR3 runs from the conserved cysteine through the conserved F or W. The order of the fields is V gene, D gene, J gene, clone size, CDR3 protein, CDR3 DNA. The D gene is left open where the match is weak. Expanded clones get a size class; other rows say once, few or many, or leave the size out.

v_gene: TRBV14; d_gene: TRBD1; j_gene: TRBJ1-1; abundance: .; CDR3aa: CASSHLTGANTEAFF; CDR3nt: TGTGCCAGCAGCCACCTGACAGGGGCTAACACTGAAGCTTTCTTT
v_gene: TRBV5-1; d_gene: .; j_gene: TRBJ2-3; abundance: once; CDR3aa: CASSSTGLPTDTQYF; CDR3nt: TGCGCCAGCAGCTCAACGGGACTGCCCACAGATACGCAGTATTTT
v_gene: TRBV3-1/TRBV3-2; d_gene: .; j_gene: TRBJ1-3; abundance: few; CDR3aa: CASSQVTRSGNTIYF; CDR3nt: TGTGCCAGCAGCCAAGTGACTCGATCTGGAAACACCATATATTTT
v_gene: TRBV6-9; d_gene: .; j_gene: TRBJ2-6; abundance: .; CDR3aa: CASSHPLTIPSSGANVLTF; CDR3nt: TGTGCCAGCAGCCACCCCTTAACAATCCCCTCCTCTGGGGCCAACGTCCTGACTTTC
v_gene: TRBV27; d_gene: TRBD1; j_gene: TRBJ2-3; abundance: .; CDR3aa: CASSSGQGRDTQYF; CDR3nt: TGTGCCAGCAGTTCGGGACAGGGAAGAGATACGCAGTATTTT
v_gene: TRBV6-1; d_gene: TRBD1; j_gene: TRBJ1-1; abundance: .; CDR3aa: CASSESQGASEAFF; CDR3nt: TGTGCCAGCAGTGAGAGTCAGGGGGCCTCTGAAGCTTTCTTT
v_gene: TRBV11-2; d_gene: TRBD2; j_gene: TRBJ2-7; abundance: .; CDR3aa: CASSPRLAGVYEQYF; CDR3nt: TGTGCCAGCAGCCCCAGACTAGCGGGAGTTTACGAGCAGTACTTC
v_gene: TRBV5-6; d_gene: .; j_gene: TRBJ1-1; abundance: .; CDR3aa: CASSFWVSGTEAFF; CDR3nt: TGTGCCAGCAGCTTTTGGGTTTCGGGCACTGAAGCTTTCTTT
v_gene: TRBV7-2; d_gene: TRBD2; j_gene: TRBJ2-2; abundance: .; CDR3aa: CASSSGGGAHGELFF; CDR3nt: TGTGCCAGCAGCTCCGGCGGGGGGGCCCACGGGGAGCTGTTTTTT
v_gene: TRBV20-1; d_gene: TRBD2; j_gene: TRBJ2-7; abundance: .; CDR3aa: CSASRGGLAGVNLREQYF; CDR3nt: TGCAGTGCTAGTAGGGGCGGACTAGCGGGGGTTAATCTGAGGGAGCAGTACTTC
v_gene: TRBV4-1; d_gene: TRBD1; j_gene: TRBJ2-5; abundance: .; CDR3aa: CASSLGRDRGIETQYF; CDR3nt: TGCGCCAGCAGCCTTGGCCGGGACAGGGGCATCGAGACCCAGTACTTC
v_gene: TRBV15; d_gene: .; j_gene: TRBJ2-3; abundance: .; CDR3aa: CATSSGTRDSTDTQYF; CDR3nt: TGTGCCACCAGCAGCGGAACCCGGGACTCCACAGATACGCAGTATTTT
v_gene: TRBV2; d_gene: TRBD1; j_gene: TRBJ2-5; abundance: .; CDR3aa: CASRGQGARGETQYF; CDR3nt: TGTGCCAGCAGGGGACAGGGGGCGAGGGGTGAGACCCAGTACTTC
v_gene: TRBV25-1; d_gene: TRBD2; j_gene: TRBJ2-1; abundance: .; CDR3aa: CASSDPLAGFGNEQFF; CDR3nt: TGTGCCAGCAGTGACCCTCTAGCGGGATTCGGCAATGAGCAGTTCTTC
v_gene: TRBV5-1; d_gene: TRBD1; j_gene: TRBJ1-6; abundance: .; CDR3aa: CASSSGTGDYNSPLHF; CDR3nt: TGCGCCAGCAGCTCCGGGACAGGGGATTATAATTCACCCCTCCACTTT
v_gene: TRBV15; d_gene: TRBD1; j_gene: TRBJ2-2; abundance: .; CDR3aa: CATSRTGAGELFF; CDR3nt: TGTGCCACCAGCAGGACAGGGGCCGGGGAGCTGTTTTTT
v_gene: TRBV6-6; d_gene: .; j_gene: TRBJ1-1; abundance: .; CDR3aa: CASSYGQDTEAFF; CDR3nt: TGTGCCAGCAGTTACGGCCAAGACACTGAAGCTTTCTTT
v_gene: TRBV7-2; d_gene: .; j_gene: TRBJ2-3; abundance: .; CDR3aa: CASSLVQGDTQYF; CDR3nt: TGTGCCAGCAGCTTAGTCCAGGGAGATACGCAGTATTTT
v_gene: TRBV5-6; d_gene: TRBD1; j_gene: TRBJ1-2; abundance: .; CDR3aa: CASSADRGNYGYTF; CDR3nt: TGTGCCAGCAGCGCGGACAGGGGGAACTATGGCTACACCTTC
v_gene: TRBV11-2; d_gene: .; j_gene: TRBJ2-1; abundance: .; CDR3aa: CASRKDGNNEQFF; CDR3nt: TGTGCCAGCAGAAAGGACGGGAACAATGAGCAGTTCTTC
v_gene: TRBV28; d_gene: TRBD2; j_gene: TRBJ2-7; abundance: .; CDR3aa: CASSPGTSLYEQYF; CDR3nt: TGTGCCAGCAGCCCCGGGACTAGTTTATACGAGCAGTACTTC
v_gene: TRBV28; d_gene: TRBD1; j_gene: TRBJ2-1; abundance: .; CDR3aa: CASSLRTGSQNEQFF; CDR3nt: TGTGCCAGCAGTTTACGGACAGGGAGCCAGAATGAGCAGTTCTTC
v_gene: TRBV7-2; d_gene: .; j_gene: TRBJ2-3; abundance: .; CDR3aa: CASSSFGSSTDTQYF; CDR3nt: TGTGCCAGCAGCTCCTTCGGGAGTAGCACAGATACGCAGTATTTT
v_gene: TRBV12-5; d_gene: TRBD2; j_gene: TRBJ2-1; abundance: .; CDR3aa: CASGLRTSGGYNEQFF; CDR3nt: TGTGCTAGTGGTTTACGGACTAGCGGGGGGTACAATGAGCAGTTCTTC
v_gene: TRBV5-1; d_gene: TRBD2; j_gene: TRBJ2-1; abundance: .; CDR3aa: CASSPGTSGVGNEQFF; CDR3nt: TGCGCCAGCAGCCCTGGGACTAGCGGGGTAGGCAATGAGCAGTTCTTC
v_gene: TRBV7-9; d_gene: .; j_gene: TRBJ1-5; abundance: .; CDR3aa: CASSLRGSNQPQHF; CDR3nt: TGTGCCAGCAGCTTAAGGGGTAGCAATCAGCCCCAGCATTTT
v_gene: TRBV10-3; d_gene: TRBD1; j_gene: TRBJ2-7; abundance: .; CDR3aa: CAISGTVNYEQYF; CDR3nt: TGTGCCATCTCCGGGACAGTGAACTACGAGCAGTACTTC
v_gene: TRBV5-1; d_gene: TRBD2; j_gene: TRBJ2-1; abundance: .; CDR3aa: CASSRKTGGRESSYNEQFF; CDR3nt: TGCGCCAGCAGCCGAAAGACAGGCGGGAGGGAAAGCTCCTACAATGAGCAGTTCTTC
v_gene: TRBV4-3; d_gene: TRBD1; j_gene: TRBJ2-7; abundance: .; CDR3aa: CASSQDRTGIYEQYF; CDR3nt: TGCGCCAGCAGCCAAGATCGGACAGGCATCTACGAGCAGTACTTC
v_gene: TRBV9; d_gene: TRBD2; j_gene: TRBJ2-7; abundance: once; CDR3aa: CASSVEPETSQYF; CDR3nt: TGTGCCAGCAGCGTAGAGCCTGAGACTAGCCAGTACTTC